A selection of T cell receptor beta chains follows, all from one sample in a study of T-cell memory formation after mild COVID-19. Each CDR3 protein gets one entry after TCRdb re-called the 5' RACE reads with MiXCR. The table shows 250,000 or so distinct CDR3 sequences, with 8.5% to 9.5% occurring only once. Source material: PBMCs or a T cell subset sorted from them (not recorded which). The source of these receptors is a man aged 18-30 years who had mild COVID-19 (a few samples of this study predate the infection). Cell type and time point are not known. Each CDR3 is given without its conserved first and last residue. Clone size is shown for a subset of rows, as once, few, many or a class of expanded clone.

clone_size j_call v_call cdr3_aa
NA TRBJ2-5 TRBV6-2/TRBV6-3 ASSYREYQETQY
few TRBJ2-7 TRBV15 ATSRDPTHEQY
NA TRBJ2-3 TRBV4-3 ASSAPREASTDTQY
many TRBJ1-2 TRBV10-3 AISDQTETNYGYT
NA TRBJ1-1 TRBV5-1 ASRAGSTEAF
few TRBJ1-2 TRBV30 AWSQDRGDVPNYGYT
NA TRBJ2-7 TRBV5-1 ASSLSGLRVGPGKSEQY
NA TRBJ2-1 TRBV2 ASSATAGVYNEQF
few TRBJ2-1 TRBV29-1 SVEDPWRGDNEQF
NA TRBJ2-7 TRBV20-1 RARGQDTSYEQY
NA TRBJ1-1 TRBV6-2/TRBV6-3 ASSYPLSYASTGEEAF
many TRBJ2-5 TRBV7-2 ASSPRGGGGYQETQY
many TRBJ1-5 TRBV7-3 ASSHIIQDQPQH
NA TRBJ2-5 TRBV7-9 ASSFRSAQETQY
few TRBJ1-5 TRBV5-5 ASSAGVISNQPQH
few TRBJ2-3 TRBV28 ASSSYDSTDTQY
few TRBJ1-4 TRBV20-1 SARPGRGKKLF
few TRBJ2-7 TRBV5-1 ASRPWGRNSYEQY
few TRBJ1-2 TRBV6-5 ASSSPGEGSYGYT
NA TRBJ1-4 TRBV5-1 ASSHPEQDKLF
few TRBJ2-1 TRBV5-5 ASSLSSLNEQF
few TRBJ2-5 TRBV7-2 ASKTSGGAVETQY
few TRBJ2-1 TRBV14 ASSLLGRSFNEQF
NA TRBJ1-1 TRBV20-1 SARIQGMNTEAF
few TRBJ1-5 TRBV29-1 SVEQGINQPQH
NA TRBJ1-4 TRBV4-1 ASSQDSTVMLAIGEKLF
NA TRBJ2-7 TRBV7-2 ASSPYATYEQY
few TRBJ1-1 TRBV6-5 ASSNVRTGSPEAF
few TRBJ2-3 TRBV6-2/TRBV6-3 ASSAVGDTQY
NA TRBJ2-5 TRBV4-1 ASSRYTSVAETQY
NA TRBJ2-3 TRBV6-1 ASTRKELPISTDTQY
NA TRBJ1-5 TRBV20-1 SASSGVSNQPQH
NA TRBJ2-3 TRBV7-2 ASSLRGIDTQY
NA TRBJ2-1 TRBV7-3 ASSLIGSGGSYNEQF
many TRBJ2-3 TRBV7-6 ASSPVRGTDTQY
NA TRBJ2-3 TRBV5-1 ASSFLTTTSTDTQY
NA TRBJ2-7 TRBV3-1 ASSQGPVEY
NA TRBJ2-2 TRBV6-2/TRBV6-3 ASNALAGVTGELF
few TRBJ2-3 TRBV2 ASGEQGPLFTDTQY
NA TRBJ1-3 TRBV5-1 ASSLTGSGNTIY
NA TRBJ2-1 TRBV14 ASSQDLRGGLGQF
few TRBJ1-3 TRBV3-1 ASSQWGPGNTIY
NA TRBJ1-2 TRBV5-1 ASSKDRIYGYT
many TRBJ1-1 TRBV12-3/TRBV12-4 ASSLMNTEAF
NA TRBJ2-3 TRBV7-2 ASSFIGTGSTDTQY
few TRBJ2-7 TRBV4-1 ASSQTSPTTAGSYEQY
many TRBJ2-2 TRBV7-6 ASSLGQGGTGELF
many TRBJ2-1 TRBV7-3 ASRTGTGNNEQF
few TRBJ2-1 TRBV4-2 ASSQDPGRDEQF
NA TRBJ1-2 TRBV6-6 ASSYNSAGGNYGYT